These 18 T cell receptor beta chains came from one sample sequenced in a study of identical twins. Each CDR3 protein gets one entry after TCRdb re-called the 5' RACE reads with MiXCR. The sample gives around 250,000 distinct CDR3 sequences, roughly 7% of which show up once; roughly 3.6% is in the top ten. These data were likewise used in another study, on yellow fever vaccine responses in identical twins.

The sequenced sample consisted of memory (CD45RO+) T cells sorted from blood. These receptors originate from a woman aged 18-35 years in good health.

This clonotype has ten or more counts. The CDR3 sequence: CSVGGPRDEQFF. The CDR3 DNA is TGCAGCGTTGGGGGTCCCCGAGATGAGCAGTTCTTC. The chain carries TRBV29-1 and TRBJ2-1; D is undetermined. Deletions cut 4 bases from V and 8 bases from J, with 12 bases between. The V gene's germline CDR1 is SQVTM and CDR2 ANQGSEA. The CDR3 loop spans 12 amino acids.

This clonotype has just a few counts. This sequence joins TRBV24-1 and TRBJ2-2; D is possibly TRBD1 (5 bases). CDR3 length: 16 residues. Trimming shortened V by 3 bases and J by 6 bases, and 16 bases separated the two germline ends. CDR1 and CDR2 from the germline V gene are KGHDR and SFDVKD. The CDR3 DNA is TGTGCCACCAGTGATAGCACAGGAAAATCCCCCGGGGAGCTGTTTTTT. Translated: CATSDSTGKSPGELFF.

The chain joins TRBV7-9 to TRBJ2-2, with 13 bases lining up with TRBD2. There are 16 residues in the CDR3. Per germline, CDR1 SEHNR and CDR2 FQNEAQ (reference sequence). V lost 5 bases, J lost 6 bases, and 6 bases stayed unmatched. CDR3 residues: CASSQGLAGDSGELFF. The CDR3 DNA sequence: TGTGCCAGCAGCCAAGGACTAGCGGGAGACTCCGGGGAGCTGTTTTTT.

The chain employs TRBV20-1 and TRBJ2-5; 8 nucleotides agree with TRBD2. Germline trimming cut 1 base from V and 2 bases from J; bases unmatched to any gene: 9. This CDR3 spans 16 amino acids. From germline, CDR1 is DFQATT and CDR2 SNEGSKA (reference sequence). Here the CDR3 DNA reads TGCAGTGCTAGAGCTCCGGGACTAGGGGGGCAAGAGACCCAGTACTTC. It encodes CSARAPGLGGQETQYF.

This clonotype was seen ten or more times. This sequence joins TRBV12-3 or TRBV12-4 and TRBJ2-3; possibly TRBD1 for D (5 bases). The CDR3 runs to 16 residues. Trimming shortened V by 4 bases and J by 2 bases, and 16 bases separated the two germline ends. The CDR3 DNA reads TGTGCCAGCAGTTCGCTTTGGACACTGATCACAGATACGCAGTATTTT. It yields the protein CASSSLWTLITDTQYF.

In this sample, this clonotype turned up many times. This rearrangement joins TRBV20-1 to TRBJ1-1; no firm D call. Trimming took off 5 bases at V and 0 bases at J, with 7 bases between the two ends. This CDR3 has 12 amino acids. CDR1 and CDR2 from the germline V gene are DFQATT and SNEGSKA (reference sequence). CDR3 loop: CSAGRLNTEAFF. For the CDR3, the DNA is TGCAGTGCTGGAAGATTGAACACTGAAGCTTTCTTT.

This clonotype was seen at least ten times. The chain employs TRBV5-1 and TRBJ2-5; TRBD2 aligns across 10 bases. The V gene's germline CDR1 is SGHRS and CDR2 YFSETQ. Losses at the gene ends were 2 bases for V and 2 bases for J; bases not matched to a gene: 9. The CDR3 totals 17 residues. The CDR3 DNA follows: TGCGCCAGCAGCTTCCGGCTCCCTAGCGGGGGTCAAGAGACCCAGTACTTC. Protein product: CASSFRLPSGGQETQYF.

Ten or more counts support this clonotype. The DNA for the CDR3 is TGCGCCAGCAGCCTACACGATTATGGCTACACCTTC. Encoded protein: CASSLHDYGYTF. This chain joins TRBV5-1 and TRBJ1-2; no reliable D call. Trimming took 4 bases from V and 5 from J, leaving 9 bases between them. Germline values: CDR1 SGHRS, CDR2 YFSETQ. CDR3 size: 12 residues.

The table lists this clonotype with a few counts. The chain has TRBV5-5 and TRBJ2-4; D is ambiguous. V shed 1 base and J shed 0 bases, with 8 bases lying between them. Looked up from germline, CDR1 is SGHKS and CDR2 is YYEKEE (reference sequence). The CDR3 has 15 residues. The CDR3 sequence: CASSLMGSAKNIQYF. The CDR3 DNA reads as TGTGCCAGCAGCTTGATGGGATCAGCCAAAAACATTCAGTACTTC.

This clonotype was recorded at least ten times. The gene calls are TRBV12-3 or TRBV12-4 and TRBJ1-4, with a weak D call TRBD1 (5 bases). The CDR3 covers 13 residues. Trimming left V 5 bases short and J 5 bases short, with 9 bases between. The CDR3 sequence is CASSPDRNEKLFF. CDR3 DNA sequence: TGTGCCAGCAGTCCCGACAGAAATGAAAAACTGTTTTTT.

This chain joins TRBV6-5 and TRBJ2-2; tentatively, D is TRBD1 (6 bases). The CDR3 is 19 amino acids. The germline CDR1 and CDR2 sequences are MNHEY and SVGAGI. Trimming left V 2 bases short and J 3 bases short, with 22 bases between. CDR3 loop: CASSYLQGAGGADTGELFF. The CDR3 bases are TGTGCCAGCAGTTACCTACAGGGAGCCGGAGGAGCGGACACCGGGGAGCTGTTTTTT.

This clonotype was detected only a few times. The rearrangement uses TRBV20-1 and TRBJ1-1, with a weak D call TRBD1 (6 bases). Germline CDR1 DFQATT, CDR2 SNEGSKA (reference sequence). V was shortened by 8 bases and J by 4 bases, with 17 bases between the two germline ends. The CDR3 spans 13 residues. The CDR3 DNA reads as TGCAGTTTCCACCGGGACAAGTTCACTGAAGCTTTCTTT. This sequence encodes CSFHRDKFTEAFF.

There are many counts of this clonotype. This rearrangement joins TRBV20-1 to TRBJ1-2; 9 bases match TRBD1. Germline V gives CDR1 DFQATT, CDR2 SNEGSKA (reference sequence). The CDR3 has 12 residues. The CDR3, as DNA: TGCAGGATACAGGGGGCCGACTATGGCTACACCTTC. Amino acid sequence: CRIQGADYGYTF.

This clonotype was seen ten or more times. The chain recombines TRBV20-1 with TRBJ2-4; perhaps TRBD2 as D (6 bases). V lost 1 base, J lost 3 bases, and 16 bases lay in between. The CDR3 spans 16 residues. The V gene's germline CDR1 is DFQATT and CDR2 SNEGSKA (reference sequence). CDR3 in DNA: TGCAGTGCTAGAGTACTATCGGGGGAACTCAAAAACATTCAGTACTTC. Protein sequence: CSARVLSGELKNIQYF.

This clonotype was detected ten times or more. Written as DNA, the CDR3 is TGTGCCAGCAGCCCCGTCGGTGTGAACACTGAAGCTTTCTTT. It translates to CASSPVGVNTEAFF. V and J are TRBV3-1 and TRBJ1-1; no clear D. Trimming took 4 bases from V and 0 from J, leaving 9 bases between them. The CDR3 spans 14 residues. Germline values: CDR1 LGHDT, CDR2 YNNKEL (reference sequence).

This clonotype was seen at least ten times. This chain links TRBV28 with TRBJ1-5; maybe TRBD1 (6 bases). Looked up from germline, CDR1 is MDHEN and CDR2 is SYDVKM. This CDR3 has 14 amino acids. With 10 bases removed from V and 7 bases from J, the gap between germline ends came to 20 bases. CDR3 in amino acids: CAIGQNDRAQPQHF. The CDR3 coding sequence is TGTGCCATCGGACAGAATGACCGAGCACAGCCCCAGCATTTT.

The CDR3 region is CASSDHGSKNIQYF. CDR3 coding DNA: TGTGCCAGCAGCGATCATGGTAGCAAAAACATTCAGTACTTC. V and J are TRBV9 and TRBJ2-4; D is undetermined. The germline V gene encodes CDR1 SGDLS and CDR2 YYNGEE. Trimming pared 3 bases from V and 3 bases from J, leaving 10 bases between. The CDR3 covers 14 residues.

The chain recombines TRBV15 with TRBJ2-7; D gene unclear. The CDR3 runs to 14 residues. Trimming removed 0 bases from V and 2 bases from J, with 8 bases in between. The germline CDR1 and CDR2 sequences are LNHNV and YYDKDF (reference sequence). CDR3: CATSRENGAYEQYF. For the CDR3, the DNA is TGTGCCACCAGCAGAGAGAATGGAGCCTACGAGCAGTACTTC.